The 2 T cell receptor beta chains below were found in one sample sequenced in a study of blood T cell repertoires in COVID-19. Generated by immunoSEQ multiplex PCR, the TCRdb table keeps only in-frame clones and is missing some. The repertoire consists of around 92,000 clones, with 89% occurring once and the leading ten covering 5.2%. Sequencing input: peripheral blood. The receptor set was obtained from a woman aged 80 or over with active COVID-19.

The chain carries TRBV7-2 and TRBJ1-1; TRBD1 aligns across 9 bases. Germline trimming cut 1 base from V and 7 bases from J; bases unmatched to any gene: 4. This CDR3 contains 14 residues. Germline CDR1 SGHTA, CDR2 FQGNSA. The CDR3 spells CASSLVDRGGEAFF. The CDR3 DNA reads TGTGCCAGCAGCTTAGTGGACAGGGGAGGTGAAGCTTTCTTT.

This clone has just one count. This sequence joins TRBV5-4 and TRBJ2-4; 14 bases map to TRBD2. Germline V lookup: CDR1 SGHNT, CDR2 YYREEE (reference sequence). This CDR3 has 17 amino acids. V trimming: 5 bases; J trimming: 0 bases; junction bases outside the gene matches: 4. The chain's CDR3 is CASSSGTSGRAKNIQYF. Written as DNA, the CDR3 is TGTGCCAGCAGTTCTGGGACTAGCGGGAGAGCCAAAAACATTCAGTACTTC.